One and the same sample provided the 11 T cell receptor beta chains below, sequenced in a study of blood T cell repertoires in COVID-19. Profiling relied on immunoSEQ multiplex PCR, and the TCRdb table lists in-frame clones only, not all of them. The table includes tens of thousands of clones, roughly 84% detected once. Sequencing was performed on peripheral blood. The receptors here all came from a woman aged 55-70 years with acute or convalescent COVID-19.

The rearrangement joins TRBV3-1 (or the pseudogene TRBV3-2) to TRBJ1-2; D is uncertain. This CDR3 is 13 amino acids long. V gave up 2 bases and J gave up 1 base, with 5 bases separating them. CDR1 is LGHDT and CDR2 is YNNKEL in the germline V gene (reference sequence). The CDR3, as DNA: TGTGCCAGCAGCCAACGGAGTAACTATGGCTACACCTTC. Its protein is CASSQRSNYGYTF.

CDR3: CASSRDGDSLEKLFF. Here the CDR3 DNA reads TGTGCCAGCAGCCGTGATGGGGACAGTTTGGAAAAACTGTTTTTT. The rearrangement joins TRBV11-2 to TRBJ1-4, with 7 bases fitting TRBD1. Germline loops: CDR1 SGHAT, CDR2 FQNNGV. The length of the CDR3 is 15 residues. J gave up 8 bases and V 5 bases, and 11 bases lay outside the gene matches.

CDR3 in DNA: TGTGCCAGCAGCCCACGACAGGGAGACGGCTACACCTTC. Protein product: CASSPRQGDGYTF. This chain joins TRBV11-2 and TRBJ1-2, with 7 bases lining up with TRBD1. V was pared by 5 bases and J by 8 bases, with 8 bases of the junction left unmatched. The CDR3 extends over 13 amino acids. Germline V gene lookup returns CDR1 SGHAT and CDR2 FQNNGV.

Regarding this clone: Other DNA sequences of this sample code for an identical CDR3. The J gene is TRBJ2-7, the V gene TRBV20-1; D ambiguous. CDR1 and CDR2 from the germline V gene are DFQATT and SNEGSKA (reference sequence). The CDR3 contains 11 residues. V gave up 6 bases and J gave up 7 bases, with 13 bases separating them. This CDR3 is CSARSGFEQYF. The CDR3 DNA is TGCAGTGCCAGGTCCGGCTTTGAGCAGTACTTC.

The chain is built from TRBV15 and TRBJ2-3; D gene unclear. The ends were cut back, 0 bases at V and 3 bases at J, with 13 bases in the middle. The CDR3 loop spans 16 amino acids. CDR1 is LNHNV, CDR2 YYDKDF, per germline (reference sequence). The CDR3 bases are TGTGCCACCAGCAGAGATAATGCGGATTGGACAGATACGCAGTATTTT. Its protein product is CATSRDNADWTDTQYF.

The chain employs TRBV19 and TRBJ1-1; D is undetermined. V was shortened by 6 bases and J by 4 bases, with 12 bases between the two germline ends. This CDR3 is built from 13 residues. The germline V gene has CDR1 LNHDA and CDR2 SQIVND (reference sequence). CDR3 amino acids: CASSGHSGTEAFF. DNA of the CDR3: TGTGCCAGTAGCGGCCACAGTGGCACTGAAGCTTTCTTT.

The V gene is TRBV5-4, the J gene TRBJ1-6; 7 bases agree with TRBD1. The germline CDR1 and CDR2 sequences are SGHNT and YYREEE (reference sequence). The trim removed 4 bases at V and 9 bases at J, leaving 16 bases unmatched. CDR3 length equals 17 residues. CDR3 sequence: CASSRETGTATGSPLHF. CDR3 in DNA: TGTGCCAGCAGCCGAGAAACCGGGACAGCGACTGGTTCACCCCTCCACTTT.

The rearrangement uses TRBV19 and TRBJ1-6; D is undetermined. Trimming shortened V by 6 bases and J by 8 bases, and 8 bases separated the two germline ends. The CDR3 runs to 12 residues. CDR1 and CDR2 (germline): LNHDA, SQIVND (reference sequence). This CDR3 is CASSIPDSPLHF. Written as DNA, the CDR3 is TGTGCCAGTAGCATCCCGGATTCACCCCTCCACTTT.

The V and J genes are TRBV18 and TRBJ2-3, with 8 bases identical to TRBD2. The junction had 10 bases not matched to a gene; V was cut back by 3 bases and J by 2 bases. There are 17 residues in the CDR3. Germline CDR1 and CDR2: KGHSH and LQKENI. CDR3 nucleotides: TGTGCCAGCTCACCCCCGGTGGCGGGGGGACTCACAGATACGCAGTATTTT. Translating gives CASSPPVAGGLTDTQYF.

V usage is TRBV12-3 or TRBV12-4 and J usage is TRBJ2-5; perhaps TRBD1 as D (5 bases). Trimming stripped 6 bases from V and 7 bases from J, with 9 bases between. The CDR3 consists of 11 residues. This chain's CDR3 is CASRGQGTQYF. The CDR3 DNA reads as TGTGCCAGCAGGGGGCAGGGGACCCAGTACTTC.

CDR3 in amino acids: CASSGQRGTTDTQYF. CDR3 coding DNA: TGTGCCAGCAGCGGCCAGCGGGGGACCACAGATACGCAGTATTTT. The gene calls are TRBV9 and TRBJ2-3, with 8 nucleotides matching TRBD2. This CDR3 is built from 15 residues. Per the germline V gene, CDR1 is SGDLS and CDR2 is YYNGEE. With 3 bases clipped from V and 2 bases from J, the junction kept 5 bases outside the gene matches.